The 3 T cell receptor beta chains below were found in one sample sequenced in a study of T cell clones after liver transplantation (dated by TCRdb to between 2018 and 2021). Libraries came from the immunoSEQ multiplex PCR assay. The immuneACCESS repertoire file appears here via TCRdb, limited to in-frame rearrangements. These files lack a portion of the clones; in checked studies, under half of the deficit traces to unresolved V genes, and the cause of the others is not known. The sample table records approximately 70,000 clones; approximately 80% of these occur just once. The ten top clones hold around 2.2% of the sample. The sample here was CD4+ T cells from blood, taken 48 months after liver transplant. These receptors were obtained from a human patient who received a liver transplant. After a transplant, some of the T cells may come from the graft donor.

The chain's CDR3 is CASSLIAAVTDTQYF. DNA for the CDR3: TGTGCCAGCAGCTTAATCGCGGCGGTCACAGATACGCAGTATTTT. The chain is built from TRBV7-3 and TRBJ2-3; no definite D call. Per the germline V gene, CDR1 is SGHTA and CDR2 is FQGTGA. The V and J ends lost 1 base and 2 bases respectively, with 10 bases between them. This CDR3 contains 15 residues. The whole variable domain, remainder taken from reference TRBV7-3 and TRBJ2-3, is GAGVSQTPSNKVTEKGKYVELRCDPISGHTALYWYRQSLGQGPEFLIYFQGTGAADDSGLPNDRFFAVRPEGSVSTLKIQRTERGDSAVYLCASSLIAAVTDTQYFGPGTRLTVL.

The J gene is TRBJ2-3, the V gene TRBV18, with D unresolved. CDR3 size: 13 residues. The germline V gene encodes CDR1 KGHSH and CDR2 LQKENI. Trimming pared 1 base from V and 4 bases from J, leaving 6 bases between. The CDR3 DNA reads as TGTGCCAGCTCACCACTCAGACCAGATACGCAGTATTTT. Protein product: CASSPLRPDTQYF.

The chain carries TRBV25-1 and TRBJ1-2; D unresolved. Germline V gene sequence: CDR1 MGHDK, CDR2 SYGVNS. This CDR3 comprises 15 residues. V lost 0 bases and J 2 bases, leaving 10 bases between the germline ends. As DNA, the CDR3 is TGTGCCAGCAGTGAATATTCGATGGGGAACTATGGCTACACCTTC. Translated: CASSEYSMGNYGYTF.